A single sample is the source of the 6 T cell receptor beta chains below, sequenced in a study of CD8 T cells in ankylosing spondylitis. One entry per CDR3 protein, called by TCRdb with MiXCR from the 5' RACE reads. The table includes approximately 350,000 distinct CDR3 sequences, about 20% detected once. Material for sequencing was blood, either unsorted or a sorted T cell fraction (not recorded which). These TCRs come from a male donor with ankylosing spondylitis or in good health (not recorded which).

CDR3 amino acids: CAISGQGYEQYF. CDR3 coding DNA: TGTGCCATCAGCGGACAGGGTTACGAGCAGTACTTC. The rearrangement joins TRBV10-3 to TRBJ2-7, with 8 positions matching TRBD1. V gave up 6 bases and J gave up 4 bases; unmatched junction bases: 2. The CDR3 runs 12 residues. Germline V gene sequence: CDR1 ENHRY, CDR2 SYGVKD.

This clonotype has a handful of counts. This sequence joins TRBV27 and TRBJ2-7; D is possibly TRBD2 (7 bases). The CDR3 extends over 16 amino acids. V was clipped by 0 bases and J by 3 bases, with 15 bases between them. The V gene's germline CDR1 is MNHEY and CDR2 SMNVEV (reference sequence). The CDR3 spells CASSLSGGGPYYEQYF. The CDR3 DNA reads TGTGCCAGCAGTTTATCGGGGGGGGGCCCCTACTACGAGCAGTACTTC.

This clonotype has a handful of counts. The chain is built from TRBV9 and TRBJ2-1; maybe TRBD1 (6 bases). The germline V and J ends were trimmed by 2 bases and 0 bases, with 9 bases remaining between them. CDR1 SGDLS and CDR2 YYNGEE come from the germline V gene. The CDR3 length is 15 residues. The CDR3 protein is CASSVTGSSYNEQFF. DNA of the CDR3: TGTGCCAGCAGCGTCACAGGGAGCTCCTACAATGAGCAGTTCTTC.

This clonotype was observed a few times. The genes are TRBV7-6 and TRBJ2-7, with 7 positions matching TRBD1. The germline V gene has CDR1 SGHVS and CDR2 FNYEAQ. The CDR3 spans 13 residues. The junction had 6 bases not matched to a gene; V was cut back by 5 bases and J by 5 bases. CDR3 sequence (DNA): TGTGCCAGCAGCGAGACAGGGTCTCACGAGCAGTACTTC. Its protein is CASSETGSHEQYF. Drawing the rest from reference TRBV7-6 and TRBJ2-7, the complete variable domain is GAGVSQSPRYKVTKRGQDVALRCDPISGHVSLYWYRQALGQGPEFLTYFNYEAQQDKSGLPNDRFSAERPEGSISTLTIQRTEQRDSAMYRCASSETGSHEQYFGPGTRLTVT.

This clonotype was counted only a few times. The rearrangement links TRBV29-1 to TRBJ2-1; D unclear. CDR3 length equals 11 residues. Germline V gene sequence: CDR1 SQVTM, CDR2 ANQGSEA. The V end was cut by 4 bases, the J end by 7 bases, with 8 bases between. The CDR3 sequence is CSVAGENEQFF. The CDR3 nucleotides are TGCAGCGTTGCCGGAGAAAATGAGCAGTTCTTC.

This clonotype was observed at least ten times. The chain couples TRBV12-3 or TRBV12-4 to TRBJ2-7, with D perhaps TRBD2 (6 bases). The V end lost 10 bases, the J end lost 1 base, and 14 bases lay between the germline ends. The CDR3 totals 13 residues. The CDR3 loop reads CATREPSSYEQYF. The CDR3 DNA follows: TGTGCCACCCGGGAGCCGAGTTCCTACGAGCAGTACTTC.